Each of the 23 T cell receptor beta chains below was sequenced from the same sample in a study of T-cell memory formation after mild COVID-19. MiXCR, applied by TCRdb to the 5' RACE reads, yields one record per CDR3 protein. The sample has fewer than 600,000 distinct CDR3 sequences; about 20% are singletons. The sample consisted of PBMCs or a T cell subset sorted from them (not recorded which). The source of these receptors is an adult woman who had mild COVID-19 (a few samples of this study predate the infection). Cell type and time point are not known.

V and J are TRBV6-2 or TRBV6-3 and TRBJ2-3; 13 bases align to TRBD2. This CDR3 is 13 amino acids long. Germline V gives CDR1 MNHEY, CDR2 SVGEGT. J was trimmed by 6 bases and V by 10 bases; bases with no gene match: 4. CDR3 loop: CATGLAGEDTQYF. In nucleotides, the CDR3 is TGTGCCACCGGACTAGCGGGAGAGGATACGCAGTATTTT.

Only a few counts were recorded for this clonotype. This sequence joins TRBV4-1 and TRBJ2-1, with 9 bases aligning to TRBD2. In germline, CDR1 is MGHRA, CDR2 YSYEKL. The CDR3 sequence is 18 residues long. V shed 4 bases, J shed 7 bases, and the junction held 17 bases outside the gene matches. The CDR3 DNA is TGCGCCAGCAGCCCTTCTCGAATGGCGGGAGGGCCATCTAATGAGCAGTTCTTC. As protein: CASSPSRMAGGPSNEQFF.

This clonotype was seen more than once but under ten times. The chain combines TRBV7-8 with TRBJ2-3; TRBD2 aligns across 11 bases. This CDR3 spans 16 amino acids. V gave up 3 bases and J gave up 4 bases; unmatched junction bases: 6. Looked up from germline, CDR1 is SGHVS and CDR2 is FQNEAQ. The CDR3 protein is CASSFGFSGRADTQYF. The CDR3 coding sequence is TGTGCCAGCAGCTTCGGCTTTAGCGGGAGGGCAGATACGCAGTATTTT.

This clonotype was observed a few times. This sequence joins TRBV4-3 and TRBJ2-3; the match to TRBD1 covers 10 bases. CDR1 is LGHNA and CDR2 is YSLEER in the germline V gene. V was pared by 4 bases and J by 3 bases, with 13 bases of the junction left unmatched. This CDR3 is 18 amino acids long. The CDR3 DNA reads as TGCGCCAGCAGCCCAACTTGGGCGGGGACAGGGGCTACAGATACGCAGTATTTT. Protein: CASSPTWAGTGATDTQYF.

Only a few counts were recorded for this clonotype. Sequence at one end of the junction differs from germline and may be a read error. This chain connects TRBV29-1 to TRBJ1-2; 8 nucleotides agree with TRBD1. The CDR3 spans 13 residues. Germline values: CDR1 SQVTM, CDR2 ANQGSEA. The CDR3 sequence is CSVESPTGARPNF. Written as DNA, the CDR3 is TGCAGCGTTGAATCGCCGACAGGGGCTCGCCCCAACTTC.

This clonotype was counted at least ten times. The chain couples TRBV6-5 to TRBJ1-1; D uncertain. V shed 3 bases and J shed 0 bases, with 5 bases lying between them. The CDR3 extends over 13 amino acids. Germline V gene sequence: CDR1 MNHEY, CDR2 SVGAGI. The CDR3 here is CASSYELNTEAFF. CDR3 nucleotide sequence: TGTGCCAGCAGTTATGAGCTGAACACTGAAGCTTTCTTT.

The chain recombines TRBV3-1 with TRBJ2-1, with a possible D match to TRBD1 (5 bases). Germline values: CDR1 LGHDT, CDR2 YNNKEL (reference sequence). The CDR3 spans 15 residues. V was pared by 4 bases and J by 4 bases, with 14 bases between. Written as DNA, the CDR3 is TGTGCCAGCAGCCCCCAGTTGACAGTTTACAATGAGCAGTTCTTC. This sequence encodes CASSPQLTVYNEQFF.

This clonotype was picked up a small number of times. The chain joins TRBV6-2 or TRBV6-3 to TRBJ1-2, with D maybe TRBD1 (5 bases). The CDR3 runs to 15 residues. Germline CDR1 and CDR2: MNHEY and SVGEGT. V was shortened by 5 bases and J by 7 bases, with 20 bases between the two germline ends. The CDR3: CASSIRDLRDSGYTF. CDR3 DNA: TGTGCCAGCAGTATAAGGGACCTTCGCGATAGTGGCTACACCTTC.

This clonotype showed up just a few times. In nucleotides, the CDR3 is TGCGCCAGCAGCCCTGGTGGCAGCGGGGGAACAGATACGCAGTATTTT. Translation gives CASSPGGSGGTDTQYF. The chain combines TRBV4-1 with TRBJ2-3; 8 nucleotides line up with TRBD2. Germline values: CDR1 MGHRA, CDR2 YSYEKL. Trimming took 4 bases from V and 3 from J; bases not matched to a gene: 9. There are 16 residues in the CDR3.

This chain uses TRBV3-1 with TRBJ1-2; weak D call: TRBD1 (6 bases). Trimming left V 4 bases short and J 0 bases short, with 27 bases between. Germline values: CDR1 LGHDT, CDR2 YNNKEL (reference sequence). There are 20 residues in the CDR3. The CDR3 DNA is TGTGCCAGCAGCCCCCTCAGGTTTGGGCAGGGGAAATCTTCTAACTATGGCTACACCTTC. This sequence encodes CASSPLRFGQGKSSNYGYTF.

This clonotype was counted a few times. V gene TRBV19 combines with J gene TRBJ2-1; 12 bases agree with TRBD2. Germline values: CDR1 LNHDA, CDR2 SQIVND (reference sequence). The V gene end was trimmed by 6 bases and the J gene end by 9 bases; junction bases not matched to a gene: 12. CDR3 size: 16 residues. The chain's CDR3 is CASRIRTSGNSPEQFF. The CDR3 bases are TGTGCCAGTAGGATACGGACTAGCGGGAATAGCCCTGAGCAGTTCTTC.

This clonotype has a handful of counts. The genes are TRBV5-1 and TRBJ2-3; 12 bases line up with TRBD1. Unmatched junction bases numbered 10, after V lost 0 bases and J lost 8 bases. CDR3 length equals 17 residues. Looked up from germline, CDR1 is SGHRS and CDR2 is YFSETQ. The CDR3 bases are TGCGCCAGCAGCTTGGACCCCTCGGGACAGGGGGCTGCTACGCAGTATTTT. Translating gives CASSLDPSGQGAATQYF.

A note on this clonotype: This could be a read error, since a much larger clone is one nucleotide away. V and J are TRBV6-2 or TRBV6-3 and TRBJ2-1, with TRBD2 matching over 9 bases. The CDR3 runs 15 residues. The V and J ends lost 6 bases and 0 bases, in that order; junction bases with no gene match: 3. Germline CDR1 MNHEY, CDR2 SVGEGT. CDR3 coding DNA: TGTGCCAGCAGCCCTAGCGGGAACTCCTACAATGAGCAGTTCTTC. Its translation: CASSPSGNSYNEQFF.

CDR3 region: CASSQEAGVYNEQFF. CDR3 sequence (DNA): TGTGCCAGCAGCCAAGAAGCGGGGGTATACAATGAGCAGTTCTTC. The rearrangement uses TRBV3-1 and TRBJ2-1; TRBD2 matches 8 bases. The CDR3 runs to 15 residues. Per the germline V gene, CDR1 is LGHDT and CDR2 is YNNKEL (reference sequence). V shed 0 bases, J shed 4 bases, and the junction held 2 bases outside the gene matches.

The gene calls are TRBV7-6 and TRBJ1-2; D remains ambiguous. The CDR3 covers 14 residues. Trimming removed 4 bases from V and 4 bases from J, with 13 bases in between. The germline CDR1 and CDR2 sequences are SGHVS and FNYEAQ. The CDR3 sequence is CASSSGLGSYGYTF. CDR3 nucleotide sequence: TGTGCCAGCAGCTCCGGACTAGGTAGCTATGGCTACACCTTC.

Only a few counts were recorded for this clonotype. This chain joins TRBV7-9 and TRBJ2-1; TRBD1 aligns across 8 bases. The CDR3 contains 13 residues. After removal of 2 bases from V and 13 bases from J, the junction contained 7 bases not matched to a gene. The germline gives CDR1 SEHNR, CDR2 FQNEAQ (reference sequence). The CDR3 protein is CASSLSGTGDQFF. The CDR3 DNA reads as TGTGCCAGCAGCTTATCTGGGACAGGAGATCAGTTCTTC. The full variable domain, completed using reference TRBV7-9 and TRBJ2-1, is DTGVSQNPRHKITKRGQNVTFRCDPISEHNRLYWYRQTLGQGPEFLTYFQNEAQLEKSRLLSDRFSAERPKGSFSTLEIQRTEQGDSAMYLCASSLSGTGDQFFGPGTRLTVL.

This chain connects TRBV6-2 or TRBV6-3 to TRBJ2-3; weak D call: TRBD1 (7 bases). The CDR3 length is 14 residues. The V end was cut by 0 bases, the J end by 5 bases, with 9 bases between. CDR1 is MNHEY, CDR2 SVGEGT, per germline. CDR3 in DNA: TGTGCCAGCAGTTACTCCCAGGGGGGAGATACGCAGTATTTT. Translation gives CASSYSQGGDTQYF.

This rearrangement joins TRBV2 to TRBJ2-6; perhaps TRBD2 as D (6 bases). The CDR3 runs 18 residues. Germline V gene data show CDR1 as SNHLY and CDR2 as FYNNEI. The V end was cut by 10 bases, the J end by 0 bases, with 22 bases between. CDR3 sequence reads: CATKGGARFSSGANVLTF. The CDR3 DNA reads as TGTGCCACAAAAGGAGGGGCTAGGTTCTCCTCTGGGGCCAACGTCCTGACTTTC.

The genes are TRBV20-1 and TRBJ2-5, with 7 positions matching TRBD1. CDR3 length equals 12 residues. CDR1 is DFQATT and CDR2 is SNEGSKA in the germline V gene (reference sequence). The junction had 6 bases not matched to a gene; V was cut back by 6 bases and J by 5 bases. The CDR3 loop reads CSANRGQETQYF. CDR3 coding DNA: TGCAGTGCAAACAGGGGCCAGGAGACCCAGTACTTC.

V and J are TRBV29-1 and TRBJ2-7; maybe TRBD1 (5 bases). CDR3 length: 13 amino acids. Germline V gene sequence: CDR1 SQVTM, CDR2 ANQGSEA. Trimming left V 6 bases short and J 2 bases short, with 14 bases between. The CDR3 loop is CSVVQGTPYEQYF. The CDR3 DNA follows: TGCAGCGTCGTCCAGGGAACGCCCTACGAGCAGTACTTC.

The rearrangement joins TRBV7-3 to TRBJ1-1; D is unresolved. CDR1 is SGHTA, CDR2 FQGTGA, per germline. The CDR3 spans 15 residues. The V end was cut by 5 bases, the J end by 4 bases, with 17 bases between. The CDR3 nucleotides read TGTGCCAGCAGCGCCTCCGGTGTGTACGGCACTGAAGCTTTCTTT. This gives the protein CASSASGVYGTEAFF.

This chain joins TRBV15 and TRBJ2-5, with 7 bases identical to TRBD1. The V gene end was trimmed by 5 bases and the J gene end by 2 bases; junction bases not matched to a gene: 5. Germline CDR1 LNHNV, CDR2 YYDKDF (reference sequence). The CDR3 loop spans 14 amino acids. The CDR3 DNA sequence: TGTGCCACCAGCTTCCGGGACAGTCAAGAGACCCAGTACTTC. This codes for CATSFRDSQETQYF.

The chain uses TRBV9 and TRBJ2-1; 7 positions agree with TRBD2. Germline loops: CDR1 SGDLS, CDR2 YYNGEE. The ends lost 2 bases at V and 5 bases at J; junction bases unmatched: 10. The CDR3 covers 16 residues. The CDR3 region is CASSVHRVSGNNEQFF. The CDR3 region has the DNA TGTGCCAGCAGCGTCCACCGGGTCAGCGGGAACAATGAGCAGTTCTTC.